The 10 T cell receptor beta chains reported below all come from one sample, sequenced in a study of T cells in Graves' hyperthyroidism and ophthalmopathy. RNA transcripts were the template for amplifying TCR beta CDR3 regions. The study used the HTBI primer set for a first-round RT-PCR of the TCR CDR3. Via MiXCR, TCRdb re-called the multiplex PCR reads, giving one row per CDR3 protein. The data hold a few hundred thousand distinct CDR3 sequences, with just under 15% observed a single time. Sequenced: blood. These receptors were obtained from a woman aged 30 to 39 with Graves' hyperthyroidism.

In its sample, this clonotype was seen many times. The chain links TRBV11-2 to TRBJ2-3; 11 bases are a match to TRBD2. The germline V gene has CDR1 SGHAT and CDR2 FQNNGV. After removal of 7 bases from V and 5 bases from J, the junction contained 11 bases not matched to a gene. This CDR3 comprises 16 residues. CDR3 sequence: CASTLLSGRGRDTQYF. CDR3 bases: TGTGCCAGCACCCTCCTTAGCGGGAGGGGTCGAGATACGCAGTATTTT.

This clonotype was seen a single time. The genes are TRBV20-1 and TRBJ1-1; 8 bases fit TRBD1. Looked up from germline, CDR1 is DFQATT and CDR2 is SNEGSKA (reference sequence). V lost 4 bases, J lost 1 base, and 2 bases stayed unmatched. CDR3 length: 13 residues. CDR3 sequence: CSANRGANTEAFF. CDR3 nucleotides: TGCAGTGCTAACAGGGGGGCGAACACTGAAGCTTTCTTT.

This clonotype has at least ten counts. The chain has TRBV18 and TRBJ2-7; 11 positions agree with TRBD2. This CDR3 has 16 amino acids. The germline V gene has CDR1 KGHSH and CDR2 LQKENI. J was trimmed by 2 bases and V by 3 bases; bases with no gene match: 6. The DNA of the CDR3 is TGTGCCAGCTCACCGCCGGGACTAGCGGCCGCCTACGAGCAGTACTTC. Translation gives CASSPPGLAAAYEQYF.

This clonotype was seen a handful of times. The CDR3 coding sequence is TGTGCCACCCGGGGGTACAATGAGCAGTTCTTC. Translating gives CATRGYNEQFF. This chain connects TRBV27 to TRBJ2-1; TRBD2 is a possible D gene (6 bases). With 10 bases removed from V and 4 bases from J, the gap between germline ends came to 8 bases. The CDR3 runs to 11 residues. Germline CDR1 reads MNHEY; CDR2 reads SMNVEV (reference sequence).

This clonotype was detected a few times. The chain is built from TRBV20-1 and TRBJ2-7; tentatively, D is TRBD2 (5 bases). Trimming removed 6 bases at V and 3 bases at J, with 15 bases between. CDR3 size: 13 residues. Per germline, CDR1 DFQATT and CDR2 SNEGSKA (reference sequence). CDR3 bases: TGCAGTGCAAAGGGAGACCGGGGCTACGAGCAGTACTTC. Encoded protein: CSAKGDRGYEQYF.

Regarding this clonotype: The junction differs from germline at one of its ends, possibly a read error. CDR3 protein: CAGSLPRTANTEAFF. For the CDR3, the DNA is TGTGCCGGCAGCTTACCTAGGACAGCGAACACTGAAGCTTTCTTT. The chain couples TRBV7-8 to TRBJ1-1; a weak D match, TRBD1 (6 bases). The CDR3 runs to 15 residues. Germline V gives CDR1 SGHVS, CDR2 FQNEAQ. Filled out from reference TRBV7-8 and TRBJ1-1, the complete variable domain reads GAGVSQSPRYKVAKRGQDVALRCDPISGHVSLFWYQQALGQGPEFLTYFQNEAQLDKSGLPSDRFFAERPEGSVSTLKIQRTQQEDSAVYLCAGSLPRTANTEAFFGQGTRLTVV.

This clonotype was seen more than once but under ten times. The chain employs TRBV28 and TRBJ1-4, with 7 bases that match TRBD1. The CDR3 extends over 13 amino acids. Trimming cost V 8 bases and J 6 bases; bases outside gene matches: 6. Germline V lookup: CDR1 MDHEN, CDR2 SYDVKM. CDR3 in amino acids: CASGKGADEKLFF. For the CDR3, the DNA is TGTGCCAGCGGTAAGGGGGCTGATGAAAAACTGTTTTTT.

This clonotype was recorded at least ten times. The rearrangement joins TRBV4-1 to TRBJ2-7; D is unresolved. Trimming took 1 base from V and 6 from J, leaving 13 bases between them. The length of the CDR3 is 14 residues. The germline gives CDR1 MGHRA, CDR2 YSYEKL. The CDR3 DNA reads TGCGCCAGCAGCCAAGCAGACGGCCAGTCCGAGCAGTACTTC. The encoded protein is CASSQADGQSEQYF.

On this clonotype itself: Just one base apart from a much larger clone, this may be a read error. The CDR3: CVSSAQGGEQFF. The CDR3 DNA reads TGTGTCAGCAGTGCCCAGGGTGGTGAGCAGTTCTTC. The rearrangement links TRBV6-2 or TRBV6-3 to TRBJ2-1, with D possibly TRBD1 on 5 matching bases. CDR3 length: 12 residues. Germline lookup yields CDR1 MNHEY and CDR2 SVGEGT.

In this sample, this clonotype turned up many times. The rearrangement joins TRBV5-1 to TRBJ2-1; 14 positions agree with TRBD2. V was pared by 4 bases and J by 7 bases, with 7 bases of the junction left unmatched. CDR1 is SGHRS and CDR2 is YFSETQ in the germline V gene. The CDR3 covers 16 residues. DNA for the CDR3: TGCGCCAGCAGCCCTCGGACTAGCGGGAGGCCAAATGAGCAGTTCTTC. It is translated as CASSPRTSGRPNEQFF.